Listed here is a single TCR beta chain. The target of this receptor is not known. No base qualities exist here, and no much larger clone lies one base off it. The source of the sample is a study of regulatory T cells in long-lasting Graves disease (dated by TCRdb to 2020 to 2022). Broadly, across the study: In the newly diagnosed Graves' disease group, patients had been taking antithyroid drugs for less than 3 months. Patients with persistent Graves' disease were compared with patients with newly diagnosed Graves' disease using TCR sequencing and RNA sequencing of peripheral blood. The study took place in China and was registered as a clinical trial. TCR sequencing covered roughly 13 persistent and around 20 newly diagnosed Graves' disease patients, 33 samples in total.

Results the study describes overall, beyond this receptor: Sequencing and analysis were restricted to the TCR beta chain. Patients with persistent disease shared more public clonotypes (roughly 2,900) than newly diagnosed patients did (approximately 970). Peripheral blood alone was examined, since thyroid tissue, which constituted the primary lesion, could not be accessed. Preferential use of TRBV28, TRBJ1-2 and TRBJ2-5 was observed in persistent disease, whereas TRBV20-1 and TRBJ2-1 were favored in newly diagnosed disease. The small sample size was acknowledged by the authors as a limitation that may reduce accuracy. Persistent Graves' disease patients showed lower TCR Shannon entropy and fewer highly expanded clones than newly diagnosed patients, suggesting clonal expansion.

From the cysteine up to the phenylalanine, the CDR3 has a length of 13 residues. Only the CDR3 DNA stays, 39 bases, in frame from base 1. Based on the germline V gene, the CDR1 and CDR2 sequences are KGHSH and LQKENI. Relative to germline, V is missing 3 bases and J is missing 5 bases, with 3 bases of the junction outside any gene match. Libraries were constructed by multiplex PCR. The instrument given in TCRdb is Illumina HiSeq 4000. TCR beta libraries were built with iRepertoire HTBI primers and Arm-PCR amplification of CDR3 regions. Gel purification was performed on PCR products prior to sequencing. Turning to the authors' computational methods: Gene usage analysis of CDR3 amino acid clonotypes used the 62 TRBV and around 13 TRBJ segments found across samples. Filtered high-quality paired reads were merged into contigs using COPE and FqMerger. BLAST was used to align contigs to IMGT TRBV, TRBD and TRBJ reference genes, with CDR3 defined following IMGT. Any clonotype with a frequency above 0.1% was counted as a highly expanded clone. Shannon entropy served as the measure of repertoire diversity, while the Gini coefficient captured V-J evenness. Clonotypes shared by more than one individual were considered public. The raw public reads went through TCRdb reprocessing: fastp at Q25, MiXCR clone calling, in-frame beta chains kept. Identical CDR3 proteins give one entry, which carries the most common genes and DNA. The V and J calls follow TCRdb's processing rather than the paper's. The sample contains roughly 560,000 distinct CDR3 sequences, about 16% of them found a single time. The top ten hold approximately 25% of the sample.

The time point label for this specimen denotes: newly diagnosed GD, antithyroid drugs for less than 3 months. For both TCR sequencing and RNA sequencing, RNA was extracted from PBMCs in TRIzol. Graves' disease was diagnosed according to American Thyroid Association guidelines. The patients came from an endocrinology department in Xi'an, China. Each patient gave roughly 8.4 milliliters of peripheral blood, collected in an EDTA anticoagulant tube. Ficoll Paque Plus density gradient separation was used to isolate PBMCs, and no additional T cell sorting was done. RNA quality was checked with an Agilent 2100 Bioanalyzer and agarose gel, and concentration with a NanoDrop 2000. These data were also reused for a study on T cells in Graves' hyperthyroidism and ophthalmopathy. The second paper states: Graves' hyperthyroidism was defined as stable when no progression to ophthalmopathy occurred over 18 months of follow-up. Hyperthyroidism patients were newly diagnosed, with disease duration under 2 months, and aged 18 to 65 years. Any patient with an uncontrolled infection, another autoimmune disease, pregnancy or lactation was excluded. Diagnoses were established on the basis of clinical symptoms, serum thyroxine and TRAb, thyroid ultrasound, and orbital computed tomography. The first round of RT-PCR for the TCR CDR3 was performed with the HTBI primer set and the Qiagen OneStep RT-PCR kit. Most expanded thyroid clonotypes (frequency above 0.001) were also detected in blood, a finding suggesting that blood repertoires may reflect thyroid immune responses. A model built on a 13 V-J signature distinguished ophthalmopathy from stable hyperthyroidism, reaching about 88% sensitivity and 81.08% specificity in cross-validation and 80%/75% in testing. In validation, the model predicted progression to ophthalmopathy a median of roughly six months before onset, with approximately 68% sensitivity and roughly 72% specificity. To identify TCR V-J signatures that set the groups apart, the researchers used a discovery cohort of approximately 98 patients, made up of 40 to 45 with Graves' ophthalmopathy and about 60 with stable Graves' hyperthyroidism. Prospective prediction of ophthalmopathy was tested in an independent validation cohort of some 19 hyperthyroidism patients and 15 to 17 patients who later progressed to ophthalmopathy. The 90 to 100 discovery patients were randomly split 7:3 into training and test sets. Thyroid tissue and blood T-cell repertoires from roughly six Graves' hyperthyroidism patients were also compared in the study. Following sampling, methimazole starting at 30 mg daily was given to hyperthyroidism patients, and high-dose intravenous methylprednisolone was given to ophthalmopathy patients. A second multiplex PCR round built the libraries, followed by size selection and purification. Libraries were sequenced paired-end with 100 bp reads on an Illumina HiSeq2000. SOAPnuke was used to process the raw data, throwing out any read that contained adapters or uncalled bases, had a mean Phred below 15, or lacked an exact constant-primer or identifier match. High-quality paired reads were merged using COPE v1.2.5, and each unique nucleotide sequence was defined as a clonotype. MiTCR v1.1 was used to align clonotypes to the IMGT TRBV, TRBD and TRBJ reference segments. Only V-J combinations with frequency above 0.0001, covering 99% to 99.2% of repertoires, were analysed. The TCS score was defined as the ratio of F50 (clonal expansion) to E x V (chaos), calculated using BLOSUM62-based TCRdist between CDR3 peptides within each V-J. Welch's t-statistics and random forest reduced some 510 V-J features to around 14, which were used in a naive Bayes classifier (R e1071). No statistical method was used to fix the sample size in advance, and group allocation was not hidden from the investigators. The paper reports TCR Vbeta CDR3 sequencing of 130 to 150 peripheral blood samples: some 44 ophthalmopathy, about 75 hyperthyroidism and around 17 progressor patients.

This receptor was obtained from a woman aged 35-65 years with Graves disease. Donor details come from another sample of the same person, matched by shared clones. Recombination linked TRBV18 to TRBJ2-7; 8 bases in the middle match TRBD1. The input for sequencing was peripheral blood mononuclear cells (PBMCs), taken at new diagnosis, from a patient treated with antithyroid drugs. The CDR3: CASSPGQANEQYF. DNA sequence: TGTGCCAGCTCACCGGGACAGGCGAACGAGCAGTACTTC.